The 12 T cell receptor beta chains listed next were all sequenced from one sample in a study of control samples from healthy donors and cancer patients. Assay used: immunoSEQ multiplex PCR; TCRdb lists only in-frame clones, some missing. Among about 54,000 clones listed, around 97% were seen once. Sequenced sample: blood. These receptors were obtained from a woman between 25 and 40 years old in good health.

This chain uses TRBV28 with TRBJ1-1, with D perhaps matching TRBD1 (6 bases). CDR1 and CDR2 (germline): MDHEN, SYDVKM. The germline V and J ends were trimmed by 6 bases and 2 bases, with 19 bases remaining between them. CDR3 size: 16 residues. CDR3 in amino acids: CASSPQPGQRNTEAFF. The CDR3 DNA reads TGTGCCAGCAGCCCCCAACCGGGACAACGAAACACTGAAGCTTTCTTT.

The rearrangement links TRBV19 to TRBJ1-5, with a weak D call TRBD1 (5 bases). The CDR3 loop spans 15 amino acids. Germline CDR1 is LNHDA and CDR2 is SQIVND (reference sequence). Trimming shortened V by 7 bases and J by 1 base, and 14 bases separated the two germline ends. The CDR3 protein is CASTVGVLSNQPQHF. CDR3 sequence (DNA): TGTGCCAGTACGGTAGGGGTACTCAGCAATCAGCCCCAGCATTTT.

The chain links TRBV7-8 to TRBJ2-1; TRBD2 matches 11 bases. This CDR3 has 16 residues. CDR1 is SGHVS and CDR2 is FQNEAQ in the germline V gene. V dropped 4 bases and J dropped 2; count of bases not matched to a gene: 4. CDR3 nucleotides: TGTGCCAGCAGCTCCCAGACTAGCGGGGCCTACAATGAGCAGTTCTTC. It specifies CASSSQTSGAYNEQFF. The entire variable domain, with the rest obtained from reference TRBV7-8 and TRBJ2-1, is as follows: GAGVSQSPRYKVAKRGQDVALRCDPISGHVSLFWYQQALGQGPEFLTYFQNEAQLDKSGLPSDRFFAERPEGSVSTLKIQRTQQEDSAVYLCASSSQTSGAYNEQFFGPGTRLTVL.

The chain employs TRBV25-1 and TRBJ2-1; 11 positions agree with TRBD2. Germline CDR1 MGHDK, CDR2 SYGVNS. The CDR3 consists of 17 residues. Losses at the gene ends were 2 bases for V and 7 bases for J; bases not matched to a gene: 10. The CDR3 DNA reads as TGTGCCAGCAGTGAAGTCCCCCTAGCGGGAGGTTTGAATGAGCAGTTCTTC. This encodes CASSEVPLAGGLNEQFF.

About this clone itself: A junction end diverges from the germline sequence, so it may reflect a read error. The chain recombines TRBV7-7 with TRBJ2-1; 13 bases agree with TRBD2. The CDR3 runs to 15 residues. CDR1 is SSHAT, CDR2 FNYEAQ, per germline (reference sequence). The CDR3 protein is CASSQLAGGVGEQFF. The CDR3 DNA follows: TGTGCTAGCAGCCAACTAGCGGGAGGGGTCGGTGAGCAGTTCTTC.

The chain couples TRBV5-1 to TRBJ1-1; TRBD1 agrees at 7 bases. The J segment lost 5 bases and the V segment lost 0 bases, leaving 7 bases of the junction unmatched. This CDR3 spans 15 amino acids. The germline V gene has CDR1 SGHRS and CDR2 YFSETQ. The CDR3 here is CASSLGWQGGTEAFF. The CDR3 nucleotides read TGCGCCAGCAGCTTGGGCTGGCAGGGGGGGACTGAAGCTTTCTTT.

The chain joins TRBV19 to TRBJ2-1; no definite D call. CDR1 and CDR2 (germline): LNHDA, SQIVND (reference sequence). The CDR3 sequence is 15 residues long. The germline V and J ends were trimmed by 3 bases and 8 bases, with 17 bases remaining between them. The CDR3 DNA follows: TGTGCCAGTAGTATTTCGGGCCTTTTTCCGGATGAGCAGTTCTTC. Encoded protein: CASSISGLFPDEQFF.

The chain is built from TRBV10-3 and TRBJ2-5; 7 nucleotides match TRBD1. The CDR3 loop spans 17 amino acids. V lost 0 bases, J lost 0 bases, and 7 bases stayed unmatched. The germline CDR1 and CDR2 sequences are ENHRY and SYGVKD. CDR3: CAISESMGQRYQETQYF. In nucleotides, the CDR3 is TGTGCCATCAGTGAGTCGATGGGACAGAGGTACCAAGAGACCCAGTACTTC.

The chain combines TRBV7-2 with TRBJ2-2, with 8 positions matching TRBD2. The length of the CDR3 is 16 residues. J gave up 6 bases and V 6 bases, and 12 bases lay outside the gene matches. Germline V gives CDR1 SGHTA, CDR2 FQGNSA. Written as DNA, the CDR3 is TGTGCCAGCAGTTCTCCGGGACTAGGCTTGGCCGGGGAGCTGTTTTTT. Translation gives CASSSPGLGLAGELFF.

The genes are TRBV3-1 (or the pseudogene TRBV3-2) and TRBJ2-7, with 10 positions matching TRBD2. This CDR3 is built from 19 residues. The J segment lost 0 bases and the V segment lost 4 bases, leaving 15 bases of the junction unmatched. Germline lookup yields CDR1 LGHDT and CDR2 YNNKEL (reference sequence). The CDR3 DNA is TGTGCCAGCAGCCCAGGGTTGCTAGCGGGAGCCCGATTCTCCTACGAGCAGTACTTC. Translation gives CASSPGLLAGARFSYEQYF.

The genes are TRBV4-2 and TRBJ2-3, with TRBD2 matching over 7 bases. The V gene's germline CDR1 is LGHNA and CDR2 YNFKEQ. V shed 0 bases and J 4 bases; nucleotides not matched to a gene: 7. The CDR3 loop spans 16 amino acids. The CDR3 loop is CASSQDPSSGADTQYF. CDR3 sequence (DNA): TGTGCCAGCAGCCAAGATCCGTCTAGCGGAGCAGATACGCAGTATTTT.

This sequence joins TRBV18 and TRBJ1-1, with D possibly being TRBD1 (6 bases). The germline CDR1 and CDR2 sequences are KGHSH and LQKENI. The CDR3 loop spans 13 amino acids. V gave up 6 bases and J gave up 5 bases, with 13 bases separating them. The CDR3 DNA reads as TGTGCCAGCTCGGCCTCCAGGGGAACTGAAGCTTTCTTT. Translating it yields CASSASRGTEAFF.